This T cell receptor (beta chain) was documented in a study of blood T cell repertoires in COVID-19. Background on the study: PBMCs, B-cell-depleted T cells, or T cells provided the cDNA or gDNA that made up the material.

The V and J ends lost 2 bases and 0 bases respectively, with 14 bases between them. The germline V gene encodes CDR1 LGHDT and CDR2 YNNKEL (reference sequence). The CDR3 is 17 residues long. Produced via immunoSEQ multiplex PCR; TCRdb's table is partial and in-frame only. The table records 110,000 to 150,000 clones, about four fifths of them present only once. This chain links TRBV3-1 (or the pseudogene TRBV3-2) with TRBJ1-3, with D possibly matching TRBD1 (6 bases). The source is a man aged 50-60 years who had recovered from COVID-19. The sequenced sample consisted of PBMCs or T cells enriched from blood (not recorded which). CDR3 region: CASSQFAQGISGNTIYF. CDR3 sequence (DNA): TGTGCCAGCAGCCAATTTGCCCAGGGGATCTCTGGAAACACCATATATTTT.